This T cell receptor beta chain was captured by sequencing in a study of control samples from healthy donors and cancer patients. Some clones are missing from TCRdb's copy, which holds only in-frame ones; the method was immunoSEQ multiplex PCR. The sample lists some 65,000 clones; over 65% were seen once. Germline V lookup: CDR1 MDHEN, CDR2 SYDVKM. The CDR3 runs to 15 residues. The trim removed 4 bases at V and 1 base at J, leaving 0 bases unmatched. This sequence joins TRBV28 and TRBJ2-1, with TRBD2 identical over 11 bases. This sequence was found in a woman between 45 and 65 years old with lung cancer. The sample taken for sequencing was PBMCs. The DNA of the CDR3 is TGTGCCAGCAGTTCTAGCGGGGGGTCCTACAATGAGCAGTTCTTC. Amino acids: CASSSSGGSYNEQFF.